This T cell receptor beta chain was documented in a study of blood T cell repertoires in COVID-19. Overall study: The cDNA or gDNA used as material had been derived from T cells, B-cell-depleted T cells, or PBMCs.

This CDR3 is built from 19 residues. Germline CDR1 SGHVS, CDR2 FQNEAQ. V shed 0 bases and J shed 3 bases, with 23 bases lying between them. Authors' methods: Nucleated cell counts were estimated from reference gene primer amplification. TCRdb keeps only in-frame clones here, not all; method: immunoSEQ multiplex PCR. D and trimming come from the DNA, and the V and J calls and clone size come from that table. Of almost 250,000 clones listed, about 89% are singletons. Membership in each cohort depended on participant-reported clinical history. Cohort 3 recovery required two negative PCRs, clearance, or symptom resolution.

The sequenced sample consisted of PBMCs or T cells enriched from blood (not recorded which). This sequence joins TRBV7-8 and TRBJ1-2; perhaps TRBD1 as D (5 bases). The TCR was taken from a woman in her twenties or thirties who had recovered from COVID-19. CDR3 coding DNA: TGTGCCAGCAGCTTAGCCCCTTTACCCTTCACCAGGGCCGACTATGGCTACACCTTC. Encoded protein: CASSLAPLPFTRADYGYTF.